These 8 T cell receptor beta chains came from one sample sequenced in a study of siplizumab effects on memory and regulatory T cells. Profiling relied on immunoSEQ multiplex PCR, and the TCRdb table lists in-frame clones only, not all of them. This table holds approximately 100,000 clones, about 90% found once. Material: Tregs sorted from blood. These receptors were collected from a human donor in good health.

V and J are TRBV7-2 and TRBJ2-5, with D tentatively TRBD1 or TRBD2 (5 bases each). Deletions cut 3 bases from V and 4 bases from J, with 9 bases between. Germline-derived CDR1 and CDR2 are SGHTA and FQGNSA. This CDR3 contains 13 residues. The CDR3 spells CASSLGVIETQYF. The CDR3 coding sequence is TGTGCCAGCAGCTTGGGGGTTATAGAGACCCAGTACTTC.

V and J are TRBV7-9 and TRBJ2-1, with 11 bases that match TRBD2. The trim removed 5 bases at V and 3 bases at J, leaving 3 bases unmatched. This CDR3 has 15 residues. CDR1 is SEHNR and CDR2 is FQNEAQ in the germline V gene (reference sequence). The CDR3 DNA reads as TGTGCCAGCAGCCCAGGGACTAGCGGCTACAATGAGCAGTTCTTC. Protein sequence: CASSPGTSGYNEQFF. Filled out from reference TRBV7-9 and TRBJ2-1, the complete variable domain reads DTGVSQNPRHKITKRGQNVTFRCDPISEHNRLYWYRQTLGQGPEFLTYFQNEAQLEKSRLLSDRFSAERPKGSFSTLEIQRTEQGDSAMYLCASSPGTSGYNEQFFGPGTRLTVL.

The chain recombines TRBV7-9 with TRBJ1-2; D gene ambiguous. CDR1 SEHNR and CDR2 FQNEAQ come from the germline V gene (reference sequence). The length of the CDR3 is 12 residues. V was clipped by 5 bases and J by 2 bases, with 6 bases between them. The CDR3 here is CASSTVNYGYTF. CDR3 coding DNA: TGTGCCAGCAGCACGGTGAACTATGGCTACACCTTC.

The chain combines TRBV2 with TRBJ2-1; 8 nucleotides line up with TRBD2. The germline V gene encodes CDR1 SNHLY and CDR2 FYNNEI. V lost 8 bases and J lost 5; bases outside the gene matches: 8. The CDR3 has 14 residues. The CDR3 DNA sequence: TGTGCCAGCCGGCCTCTAGCGGGCCACAATGAGCAGTTCTTC. It is translated as CASRPLAGHNEQFF.

The chain employs TRBV28 and TRBJ2-2; D remains ambiguous. Trimming shortened V by 6 bases and J by 7 bases, and 12 bases separated the two germline ends. The germline gives CDR1 MDHEN, CDR2 SYDVKM. The CDR3 consists of 13 residues. The chain's CDR3 is CASSNLEVGELFF. The CDR3 nucleotides read TGTGCCAGCAGCAACCTAGAGGTCGGGGAGCTGTTTTTT.

The chain combines TRBV29-1 with TRBJ2-3; D gene ambiguous. Germline V CDR1 and CDR2: SQVTM, ANQGSEA. V lost 4 bases, J lost 0 bases, and 8 bases lay in between. This CDR3 contains 13 residues. CDR3 loop: CSVAETSTDTQYF. The CDR3, as DNA: TGCAGCGTTGCCGAAACTAGCACAGATACGCAGTATTTT.

The V gene is TRBV5-6, the J gene TRBJ1-1; D is undetermined. The CDR3 consists of 16 residues. Per germline, CDR1 SGHDT and CDR2 YYEEEE. V lost 1 base to trimming and J lost 4 bases, with 17 bases between them. DNA for the CDR3: TGTGCCAGCAGCTTGTTTCCTGGCCCTCCGGTCACTGAAGCTTTCTTT. Amino acid sequence: CASSLFPGPPVTEAFF.

This rearrangement joins TRBV7-3 to TRBJ2-2, with TRBD2 matching 9 bases. The CDR3 is made up of 15 amino acids. Germline V gene lookup returns CDR1 SGHTA and CDR2 FQGTGA. J was trimmed by 6 bases and V by 5 bases; bases with no gene match: 7. CDR3 in amino acids: CASSRLAEGAGELFF. DNA for the CDR3: TGTGCCAGCAGCAGACTAGCGGAGGGGGCCGGGGAGCTGTTTTTT. The whole variable domain, filled in from reference TRBV7-3 and TRBJ2-2, reads GAGVSQTPSNKVTEKGKYVELRCDPISGHTALYWYRQSLGQGPEFLIYFQGTGAADDSGLPNDRFFAVRPEGSVSTLKIQRTERGDSAVYLCASSRLAEGAGELFFGEGSRLTVL.